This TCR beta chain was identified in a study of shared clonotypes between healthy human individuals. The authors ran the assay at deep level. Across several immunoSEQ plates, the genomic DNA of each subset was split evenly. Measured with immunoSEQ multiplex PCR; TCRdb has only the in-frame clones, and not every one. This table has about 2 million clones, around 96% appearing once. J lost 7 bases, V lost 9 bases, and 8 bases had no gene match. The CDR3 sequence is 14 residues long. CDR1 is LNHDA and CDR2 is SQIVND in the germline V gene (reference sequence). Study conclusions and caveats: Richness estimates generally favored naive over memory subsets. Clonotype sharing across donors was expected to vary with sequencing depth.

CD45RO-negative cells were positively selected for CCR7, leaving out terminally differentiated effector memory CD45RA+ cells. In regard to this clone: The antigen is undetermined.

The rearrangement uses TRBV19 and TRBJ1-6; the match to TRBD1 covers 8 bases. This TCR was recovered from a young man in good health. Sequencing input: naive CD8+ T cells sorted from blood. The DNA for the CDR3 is TGTGCCAGGGTCGGACAGGGTATGAATTCACCCCTCCACTTT. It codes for CARVGQGMNSPLHF.